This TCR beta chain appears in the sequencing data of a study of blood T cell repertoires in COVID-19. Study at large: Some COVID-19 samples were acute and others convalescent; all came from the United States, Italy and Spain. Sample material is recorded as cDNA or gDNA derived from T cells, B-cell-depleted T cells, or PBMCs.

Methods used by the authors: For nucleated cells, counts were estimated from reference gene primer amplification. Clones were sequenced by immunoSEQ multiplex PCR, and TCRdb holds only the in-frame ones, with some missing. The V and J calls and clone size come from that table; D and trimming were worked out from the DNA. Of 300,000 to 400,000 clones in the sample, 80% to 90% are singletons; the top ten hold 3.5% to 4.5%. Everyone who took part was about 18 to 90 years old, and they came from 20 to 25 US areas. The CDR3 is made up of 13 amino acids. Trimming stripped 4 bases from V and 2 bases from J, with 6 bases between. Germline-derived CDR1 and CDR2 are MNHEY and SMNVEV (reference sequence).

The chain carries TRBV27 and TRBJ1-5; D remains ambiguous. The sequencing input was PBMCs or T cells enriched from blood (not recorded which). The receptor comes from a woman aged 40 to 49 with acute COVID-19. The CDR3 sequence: CASSWEGNQPQHF. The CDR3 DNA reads TGTGCCAGCAGTTGGGAGGGCAATCAGCCCCAGCATTTT.